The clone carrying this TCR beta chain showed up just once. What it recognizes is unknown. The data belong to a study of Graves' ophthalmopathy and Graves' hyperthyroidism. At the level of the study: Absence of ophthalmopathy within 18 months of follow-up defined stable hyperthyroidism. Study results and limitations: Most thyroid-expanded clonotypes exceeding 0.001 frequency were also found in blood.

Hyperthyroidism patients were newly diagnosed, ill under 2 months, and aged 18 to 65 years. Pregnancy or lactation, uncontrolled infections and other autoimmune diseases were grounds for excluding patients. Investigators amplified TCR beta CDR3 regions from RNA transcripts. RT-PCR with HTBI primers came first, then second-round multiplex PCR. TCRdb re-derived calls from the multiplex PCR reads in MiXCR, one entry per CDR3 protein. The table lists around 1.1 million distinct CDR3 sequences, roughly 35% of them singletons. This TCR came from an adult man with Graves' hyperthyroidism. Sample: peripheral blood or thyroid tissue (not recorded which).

The CDR3 DNA sequence: TGTGCCAGCACCTTCCTAGCGGGAGGGGGACAAGAGACCCAGTACTTC. Protein product: CASTFLAGGGQETQYF. The chain uses TRBV7-2 and TRBJ2-5; 12 bases fit TRBD2. Trimming took 7 bases from V and 2 from J; bases not matched to a gene: 8. The V gene's germline CDR1 is SGHTA and CDR2 FQGNSA. The CDR3 extends over 16 amino acids.